The 16 T cell receptor beta chains listed next were all sequenced from one sample in a study of T cell responses to AZD1222 COVID-19 vaccine. The repertoire was sequenced with immunoSEQ multiplex PCR; TCRdb's copy has only in-frame clones and lacks some. Altogether 100,000 to 150,000 clones are present, about 86% being singletons, with the ten largest covering 15% to 20%. Sample: peripheral blood, taken 28 days after the second AZD1222 dose. The receptors were gathered from an adult who received the AZD1222 COVID-19 vaccine.

The J gene is TRBJ2-5, the V gene TRBV7-2; the D gene is possibly TRBD1 (6 bases). Germline loops: CDR1 SGHTA, CDR2 FQGNSA. Trimming took 4 bases from V and 4 from J, leaving 16 bases between them. The CDR3 covers 15 residues. The CDR3 region has the DNA TGTGCCAGCAGCTCATCGGGGAACAGGGCAGAGACCCAGTACTTC. As protein: CASSSSGNRAETQYF.

The chain links TRBV7-2 to TRBJ2-1; 7 positions agree with TRBD1. The CDR3 contains 14 residues. V trimming: 1 base; J trimming: 8 bases; junction bases outside the gene matches: 5. The germline V gene has CDR1 SGHTA and CDR2 FQGNSA. CDR3 sequence reads: CASSLGGTVDEQFF. DNA of the CDR3: TGTGCCAGCAGCTTAGGTGGGACAGTTGATGAGCAGTTCTTC.

This clone was observed a single time. The CDR3 sequence is CASSREWTTEAFF. The CDR3 nucleotides read TGCGCCAGCAGCAGGGAATGGACCACTGAAGCTTTCTTT. This sequence joins TRBV4-1 and TRBJ1-1; D remains ambiguous. CDR1 MGHRA and CDR2 YSYEKL come from the germline V gene. The CDR3 extends over 13 amino acids. V was cut by 5 bases and J by 4 bases, with 11 bases left in between.

The chain couples TRBV29-1 to TRBJ2-5; either TRBD1 or TRBD2 may supply D (5 bases each). Germline loops: CDR1 SQVTM, CDR2 ANQGSEA. CDR3 length: 13 residues. Trimming shortened V by 8 bases and J by 3 bases, and 16 bases separated the two germline ends. The CDR3 protein is CSSVGTKKETQYF. DNA of the CDR3: TGCAGCTCCGTAGGGACGAAAAAAGAGACCCAGTACTTC.

The chain has TRBV25-1 and TRBJ1-1; no clear D. Trimming removed 3 bases at V and 2 bases at J, with 10 bases between. This CDR3 has 14 residues. In germline, CDR1 is MGHDK, CDR2 SYGVNS. This CDR3 reads CASSDLIPNTEAFF. The CDR3 coding sequence is TGTGCCAGCAGTGACCTGATCCCAAACACTGAAGCTTTCTTT.

V and J are TRBV9 and TRBJ1-2, with TRBD1 identical over 8 bases. From germline, CDR1 is SGDLS and CDR2 YYNGEE. The CDR3 runs 14 residues. The trim removed 4 bases at V and 5 bases at J, leaving 7 bases unmatched. The CDR3 DNA follows: TGTGCCAGCAGCACACGGGACAGGCGTTATGGCTACACCTTC. Protein sequence: CASSTRDRRYGYTF.

The table lists this clone with a count of one. This chain uses TRBV27 with TRBJ1-4, with a possible D match to TRBD1 (5 bases). V was clipped by 0 bases and J by 3 bases, with 11 bases between them. In germline, CDR1 is MNHEY, CDR2 SMNVEV (reference sequence). This CDR3 has 16 residues. CDR3 loop: CASSLSFRGSNEKLFF. In DNA, the CDR3 is TGTGCCAGCAGTTTATCGTTTCGGGGGTCTAATGAAAAACTGTTTTTT.

The CDR3: CASRISGSQDTEAFF. The CDR3 DNA is TGTGCCAGCCGGATCTCAGGGTCTCAGGACACTGAAGCTTTCTTT. The rearrangement links TRBV7-9 to TRBJ1-1; D may be TRBD1 (5 bases). V was trimmed by 8 bases and J by 3 bases, leaving 19 bases between them. The germline gives CDR1 SEHNR, CDR2 FQNEAQ (reference sequence). This CDR3 has 15 residues. Full variable domain (remainder filled in from reference TRBV7-9 and TRBJ1-1): DTGVSQNPRHKITKRGQNVTFRCDPISEHNRLYWYRQTLGQGPEFLTYFQNEAQLEKSRLLSDRFSAERPKGSFSTLEIQRTEQGDSAMYLCASRISGSQDTEAFFGQGTRLTVV.

The chain is built from TRBV18 and TRBJ1-5; 7 nucleotides agree with TRBD1. Germline CDR1 is KGHSH and CDR2 is LQKENI. The CDR3 has 15 amino acids. V was clipped by 5 bases and J by 6 bases; unmatched bases: 10. Written as DNA, the CDR3 is TGTGCCAGCTCAACAAACAGGGGAACGGGTCAGCCCCAGCATTTT. It translates to CASSTNRGTGQPQHF. Using reference TRBV18 and TRBJ1-5 for the parts outside the CDR3, the full variable domain is NAGVMQNPRHLVRRRGQEARLRCSPMKGHSHVYWYRQLPEEGLKFMVYLQKENIIDESGMPKERFSAEFPKEGPSILRIQQVVRGDSAAYFCASSTNRGTGQPQHFGDGTRLSIL.

Only one count was recorded for this clone. This chain connects TRBV7-9 to TRBJ1-2; D may be TRBD1 (5 bases). Deletions cut 5 bases from V and 6 bases from J, with 13 bases between. The CDR3 loop spans 13 amino acids. Germline assignment: CDR1 SEHNR and CDR2 FQNEAQ (reference sequence). CDR3 loop: CASSPQGRDGYTF. The CDR3 DNA follows: TGTGCCAGCAGCCCTCAGGGTAGGGATGGCTACACCTTC.

This clone was observed once. This chain connects TRBV28 to TRBJ1-2; D gene ambiguous. Germline-derived CDR1 and CDR2 are MDHEN and SYDVKM. The CDR3 contains 12 residues. V lost 0 bases and J lost 8, with 7 bases in between. This CDR3 reads CASSLWGSGYTF. The CDR3 coding sequence is TGTGCCAGCAGTTTATGGGGATCCGGCTACACCTTC.

V is TRBV11-3 and J is TRBJ1-6; D is perhaps TRBD1 (5 bases). V was cut by 1 base and J by 9 bases, with 13 bases left in between. This CDR3 is built from 15 residues. Germline V lookup: CDR1 SGHNT, CDR2 YENEEA. The CDR3 loop is CASSLGGSTGSPLHF. The CDR3 nucleotides read TGTGCCAGCAGCTTAGGGGGCAGTACGGGTTCACCCCTCCACTTT.

This chain connects TRBV20-1 to TRBJ1-2, with D tentatively TRBD1 (5 bases). The CDR3 length is 16 residues. From germline, CDR1 is DFQATT and CDR2 SNEGSKA (reference sequence). V lost 3 bases and J lost 4, with 21 bases in between. As DNA, the CDR3 is TGCAGTGCTAGTACGTCAGTGGGTGCTGGGGGCTATGGCTACACCTTC. Protein: CSASTSVGAGGYGYTF.

The chain has TRBV3-1 (or the pseudogene TRBV3-2) and TRBJ1-2, with 10 nucleotides matching TRBD1. From germline, CDR1 is LGHDT and CDR2 YNNKEL (reference sequence). The CDR3 spans 14 residues. Germline trimming cut 4 bases from V and 6 bases from J; bases unmatched to any gene: 5. Written as DNA, the CDR3 is TGTGCCAGCAGCCCGCGACAGGGGGCGAATGGCTACACCTTC. Residues: CASSPRQGANGYTF.

CDR3 DNA: TGTGCCAGCAGTCAGGCAGAGAACACTGAAGCTTTCTTT. Amino acids: CASSQAENTEAFF. This sequence joins TRBV12-3 or TRBV12-4 and TRBJ1-1; no clear D. The CDR3 spans 13 residues. V gave up 5 bases and J gave up 1 base, with 8 bases separating them.

V usage is TRBV9 and J usage is TRBJ2-1, with D tentatively TRBD1 (6 bases). The germline CDR1 and CDR2 sequences are SGDLS and YYNGEE. The V end was cut by 0 bases, the J end by 10 bases, with 11 bases between. The CDR3 runs to 13 residues. The CDR3 loop reads CASSVAGADEQFF. In nucleotides, the CDR3 is TGTGCCAGCAGCGTAGCAGGGGCTGACGAGCAGTTCTTC.